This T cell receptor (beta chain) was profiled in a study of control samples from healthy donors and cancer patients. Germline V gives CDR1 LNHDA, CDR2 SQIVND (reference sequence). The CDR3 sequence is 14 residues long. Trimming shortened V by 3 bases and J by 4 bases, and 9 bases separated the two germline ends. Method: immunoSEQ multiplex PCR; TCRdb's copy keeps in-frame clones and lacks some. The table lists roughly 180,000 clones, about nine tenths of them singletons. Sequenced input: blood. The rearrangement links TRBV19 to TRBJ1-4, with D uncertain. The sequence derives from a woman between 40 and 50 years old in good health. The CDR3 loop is CASSIGGFNEKLFF. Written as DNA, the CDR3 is TGTGCCAGTAGTATCGGCGGTTTTAATGAAAAACTGTTTTTT.